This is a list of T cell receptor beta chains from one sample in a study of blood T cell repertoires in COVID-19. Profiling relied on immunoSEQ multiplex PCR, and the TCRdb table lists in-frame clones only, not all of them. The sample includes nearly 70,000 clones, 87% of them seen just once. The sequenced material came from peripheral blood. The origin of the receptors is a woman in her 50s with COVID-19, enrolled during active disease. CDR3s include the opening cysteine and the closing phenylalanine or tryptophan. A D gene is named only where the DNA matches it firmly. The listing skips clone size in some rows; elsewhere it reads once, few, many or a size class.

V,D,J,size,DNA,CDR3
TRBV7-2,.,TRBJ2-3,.,TGTGCCAGCAGCCTAACAGATACGCAGTATTTT,CASSLTDTQYF
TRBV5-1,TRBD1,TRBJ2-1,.,TGCGCCAGCAGAAGAACCCTGACGGACAGGGGTTACAATGAGCAGTTCTTC,CASRRTLTDRGYNEQFF
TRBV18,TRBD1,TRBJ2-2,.,TGTGCCAGCTCACCAAGGGGTCAGGACAGGGATACCGGGGAGCTGTTTTTT,CASSPRGQDRDTGELFF
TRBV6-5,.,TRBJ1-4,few,TGTGCCAGCAGACCAACAGCAACTAATGAAAAACTGTTTTTT,CASRPTATNEKLFF
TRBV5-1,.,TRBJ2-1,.,TGCGCCACTTCCCCTTCCAGCGGAGCACACTACAATGAGCAGTTCTTC,CATSPSSGAHYNEQFF
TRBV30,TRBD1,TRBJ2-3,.,TGTGCCTCCACAGGGGCAGCGGGCACAGATACGCAGTATTTT,CASTGAAGTDTQYF
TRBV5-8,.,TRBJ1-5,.,TGTGCCAGCAGCTTGGCCCGTCAGCCCCAGCATTTT,CASSLARQPQHF
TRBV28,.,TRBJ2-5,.,TGTGCCAGCAGGCCCGGAGGGGAGACCCAGTACTTC,CASRPGGETQYF
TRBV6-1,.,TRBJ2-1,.,TGTGCCAGCAGTGATTATGGAGGCACCTTGGGAGGGCAGTTCTTC,CASSDYGGTLGGQFF
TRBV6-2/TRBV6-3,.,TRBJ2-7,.,TGTGCCAGCAGTCTTCTGCCTAGGGGCGAGCAGTACTTC,CASSLLPRGEQYF
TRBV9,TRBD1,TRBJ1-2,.,TGTGCCAGCAGCGCGACGGACAGGGAGAATGGCTACACCTTC,CASSATDRENGYTF
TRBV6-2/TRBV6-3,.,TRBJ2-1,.,TGTGCCAGCAGTTACCTGGGCGGGGACGGCAATGAGCAGTTCTTC,CASSYLGGDGNEQFF
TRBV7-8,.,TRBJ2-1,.,TGTGCCAGCAGCTTCGAACTAGCCCGTCACTCCAATGAGCAGTTCTTC,CASSFELARHSNEQFF
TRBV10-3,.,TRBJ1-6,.,TGTGCCATCAGTGACAGAATTAATTCACCCCTCCACTTT,CAISDRINSPLHF
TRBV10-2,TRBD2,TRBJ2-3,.,TGCGCCAGCAGCTCTAGCGGGACTTACACAGATACGCAGTATTTT,CASSSSGTYTDTQYF
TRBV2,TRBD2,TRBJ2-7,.,TGTGCCAGTCGGGGGGTGTCGGGGCCCGAGCAGTACTTC,CASRGVSGPEQYF